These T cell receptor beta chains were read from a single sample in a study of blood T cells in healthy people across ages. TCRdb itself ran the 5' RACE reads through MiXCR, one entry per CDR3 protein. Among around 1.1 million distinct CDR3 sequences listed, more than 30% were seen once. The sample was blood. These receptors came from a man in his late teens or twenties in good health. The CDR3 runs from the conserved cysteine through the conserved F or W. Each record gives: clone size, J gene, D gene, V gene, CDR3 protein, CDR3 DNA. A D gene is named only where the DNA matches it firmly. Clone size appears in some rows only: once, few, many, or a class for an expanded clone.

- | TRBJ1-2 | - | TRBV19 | CASSIQASDAYGYTF | TGTGCCAGTAGTATACAAGCTTCCGACGCCTATGGCTACACCTTC
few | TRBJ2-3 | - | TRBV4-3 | CASSQDIGARTDTQYF | TGCGCCAGCAGCCAAGATATCGGGGCGCGAACAGATACGCAGTATTTT
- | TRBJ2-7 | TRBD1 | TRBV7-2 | CASSSRGTAAYEQYF | TGTGCCAGCAGCTCGAGAGGGACAGCAGCCTACGAGCAGTACTTC
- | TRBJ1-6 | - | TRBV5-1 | CASSAGQTNSPLHF | TGCGCCAGCTCAGCAGGGCAGACCAATTCACCCCTCCACTTT
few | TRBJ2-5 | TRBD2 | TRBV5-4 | CASSTPGTSGGAGETQYF | TGTGCCAGCAGCACCCCCGGGACTAGCGGGGGGGCGGGAGAGACCCAGTACTTC
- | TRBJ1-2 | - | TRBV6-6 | CASSPLWGDGYTF | TGTGCCAGCAGTCCCCTCTGGGGGGATGGCTACACCTTC
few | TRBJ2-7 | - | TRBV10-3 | CASTAGSYEQYF | TGTGCCTCAACGGCGGGCTCCTACGAGCAGTACTTC
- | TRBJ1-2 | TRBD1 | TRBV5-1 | CASSLRGAGGGYTF | TGCGCCAGCAGCTTGCGTGGAGCAGGGGGTGGCTACACCTTC
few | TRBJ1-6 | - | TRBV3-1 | CASSDLIDSPLHF | TGTGCCAGCAGCGACCTGATTGATTCACCCCTCCACTTT
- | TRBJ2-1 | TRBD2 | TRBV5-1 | CASTLPAGGWNEQFF | TGCGCCAGCACCCTGCCGGCGGGAGGTTGGAATGAGCAGTTCTTC
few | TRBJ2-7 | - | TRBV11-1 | CASSLLVGVFYEQYF | TGTGCCAGCAGCTTATTAGTGGGAGTTTTCTACGAGCAGTACTTC
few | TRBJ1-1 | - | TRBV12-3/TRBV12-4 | CASSLAVPGSTEAFF | TGTGCCAGCAGTTTAGCGGTTCCGGGTTCCACTGAAGCTTTCTTT
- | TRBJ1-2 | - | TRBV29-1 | CSAWTENYGYTF | TGCAGCGCATGGACAGAGAACTATGGCTACACCTTC
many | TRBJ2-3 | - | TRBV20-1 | CSARGAADTQYF | TGCAGTGCTCGCGGGGCTGCAGATACGCAGTATTTT
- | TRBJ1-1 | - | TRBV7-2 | CASSLLGREGTEAFF | TGTGCCAGCAGCTTATTAGGCAGGGAGGGCACTGAAGCTTTCTTT
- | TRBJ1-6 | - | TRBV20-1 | CSARENGNSPLHF | TGCAGTGCTAGGGAGAACGGTAATTCACCCCTCCACTTT
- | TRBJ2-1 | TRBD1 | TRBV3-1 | CASSRQGKTYNEQFF | TGTGCCAGCAGCCGACAGGGCAAAACCTACAATGAGCAGTTCTTC
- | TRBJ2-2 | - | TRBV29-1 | CSVLDSNTGELFF | TGCAGCGTTTTGGACAGTAACACCGGGGAGCTGTTTTTT